This record concerns one TCR beta chain sequence. Germline V gene data show CDR1 as SGHNT and CDR2 as YYREEE (reference sequence). V was clipped by 0 bases and J by 3 bases; unmatched bases: 2. The CDR3 is 15 residues long. The data were obtained in a study of blood T cell repertoires in COVID-19. Participants' reported clinical history set cohort assignment. Profiling relied on immunoSEQ multiplex PCR, and the TCRdb table lists in-frame clones only, not all of them. Counted here are 310,000 or so clones, around 88% occurring once; the ten biggest clones make up under 7%. V is TRBV5-4 and J is TRBJ2-3; TRBD1 aligns across 9 bases. The source of this sequence is a woman aged 40 to 49 who had recovered from COVID-19. The specimen was PBMCs or T cells enriched from blood (not recorded which). The CDR3 DNA is TGTGCCAGCAGCTTGGGGGGACAGGGAACAGATACGCAGTATTTT. Translation gives CASSLGGQGTDTQYF.